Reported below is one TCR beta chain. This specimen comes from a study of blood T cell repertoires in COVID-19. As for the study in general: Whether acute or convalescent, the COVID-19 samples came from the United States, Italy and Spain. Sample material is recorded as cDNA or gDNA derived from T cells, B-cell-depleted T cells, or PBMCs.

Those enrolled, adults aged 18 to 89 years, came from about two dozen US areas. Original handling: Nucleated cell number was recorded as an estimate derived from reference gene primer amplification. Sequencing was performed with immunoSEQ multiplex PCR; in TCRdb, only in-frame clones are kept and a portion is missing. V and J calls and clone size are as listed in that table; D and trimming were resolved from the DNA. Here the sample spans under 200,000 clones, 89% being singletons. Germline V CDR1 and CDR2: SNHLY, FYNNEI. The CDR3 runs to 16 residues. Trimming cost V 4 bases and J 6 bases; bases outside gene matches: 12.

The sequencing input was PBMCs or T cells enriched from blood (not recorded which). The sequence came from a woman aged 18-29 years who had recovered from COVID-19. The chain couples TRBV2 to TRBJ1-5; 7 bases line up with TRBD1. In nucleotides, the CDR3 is TGTGCCAGCAGTGGACAGAGGACAGGTACGGGTCAGCCCCAGCATTTT. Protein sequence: CASSGQRTGTGQPQHF.